Below, 13 T cell receptor beta chains from the same sample are listed, as sequenced in a study of human T cells and chemical hapten exposure (dated by TCRdb to the early 2020s). The protocol used for the library was RACE. Instrument on record: NextSeq 500. Using fastp trimming at Q25 and MiXCR clonotype assembly, TCRdb reanalyzed the public sequencing data and kept in-frame beta chains. Every entry covers one CDR3 protein and lists the most common genes and DNA from its rows. For this sample there are under 85,000 distinct CDR3 sequences; around 10% appear just once. The ten largest clones represent around 6.8% of the sample. The sample's time point label, in plain terms: patch test 2, 6 weeks after DPC sensitization. The treatment or condition label for this specimen denotes: therapeutic diphenylcyclopropenone sensitization with weekly scalp DPC. This material consisted of whole blood, taken in connection with sensitization to the hapten diphenylcyclopropenone (DPC). All receptors come from a woman aged 45-65 years with alopecia areata. Some clones in this sample may be carry-over from other donors' samples.

The table lists this clonotype with a few counts. This chain uses TRBV28 with TRBJ1-2; D uncertain. Germline V gene sequence: CDR1 MDHEN, CDR2 SYDVKM. V gave up 5 bases and J gave up 4 bases, with 11 bases separating them. CDR3 size: 13 residues. CDR3 coding DNA: TGTGCCAGCAGTGATCAACGTTTCTATGGCTACACCTTC. It is translated as CASSDQRFYGYTF.

The rearrangement links TRBV29-1 to TRBJ2-5; no definite D call. The CDR3 extends over 11 amino acids. The V and J ends lost 4 bases and 4 bases respectively, with 7 bases between them. CDR1 SQVTM and CDR2 ANQGSEA come from the germline V gene. In DNA form, the CDR3 reads TGCAGCGTTGCAATGACAGAGACCCAGTACTTC. Translation gives CSVAMTETQYF.

This clonotype occurred many times. The CDR3 loop is CASMMEGSYNEQFF. The DNA of the CDR3 is TGTGCCAGCATGATGGAGGGCTCTTACAATGAGCAGTTCTTC. The J gene is TRBJ2-1, the V gene TRBV6-5, with a possible D match to TRBD2 (6 bases). The CDR3 covers 14 residues. Germline loops: CDR1 MNHEY, CDR2 SVGAGI. V lost 7 bases and J 4 bases, leaving 14 bases between the germline ends.

This clonotype was observed a few times. V and J are TRBV2 and TRBJ2-3; 7 positions agree with TRBD2. Trimming cost V 7 bases and J 2 bases; bases outside gene matches: 3. Germline CDR1 reads SNHLY; CDR2 reads FYNNEI. This CDR3 is built from 13 residues. The CDR3 DNA sequence: TGTGCCAGCACTAGCGGTTACACAGATACGCAGTATTTT. This encodes CASTSGYTDTQYF.

This clonotype was observed a few times. V usage is TRBV5-1 and J usage is TRBJ2-1, with 9 positions matching TRBD2. After removal of 0 bases from V and 8 bases from J, the junction contained 6 bases not matched to a gene. Germline-derived CDR1 and CDR2 are SGHRS and YFSETQ. The CDR3 sequence is 15 residues long. The CDR3 protein is CASSLEWTSVHEQFF. In nucleotides, the CDR3 is TGCGCCAGCAGCTTGGAATGGACTAGCGTACATGAGCAGTTCTTC.

The rearrangement links TRBV21-1 to TRBJ1-5. TRBV21-1 is an annotated pseudogene. This CDR3 is built from 14 residues. The DNA for the CDR3 is TGTGCCAGCAGCAAAATGCAGGTGGATCAGCCCCAGCATTTT. Residues: CASSKMQVDQPQHF.

This clonotype came up a few times. The CDR3 DNA sequence: TGTGCCAGCAGTCCCCCGACAGGAGGAAATGAAAAACTGTTTTTT. Its protein is CASSPPTGGNEKLFF. The gene calls are TRBV28 and TRBJ1-4, with a possible D match to TRBD1 (6 bases). Germline assignment: CDR1 MDHEN and CDR2 SYDVKM. The CDR3 contains 15 residues. With 5 bases removed from V and 5 bases from J, the gap between germline ends came to 15 bases.

This clonotype was picked up a small number of times. The CDR3 bases are TGCGCCAGCAGCTTGGGCGACCCAGGGGTACGGAAACTGTTTTTT. Translating gives CASSLGDPGVRKLFF. The rearrangement joins TRBV5-1 to TRBJ1-4; D may be TRBD1 (6 bases). V lost 0 bases and J lost 11, with 17 bases in between. Germline V gives CDR1 SGHRS, CDR2 YFSETQ. CDR3 size: 15 residues.

This clonotype has a count of ten or more. The chain recombines TRBV20-1 with TRBJ1-5; TRBD1 is a possible D gene (5 bases). V lost 6 bases to trimming and J lost 7 bases, with 25 bases between them. Germline V gene sequence: CDR1 DFQATT, CDR2 SNEGSKA (reference sequence). The CDR3 consists of 16 residues. For the CDR3, the DNA is TGCAGTGCAAGACCTCCGGGACGACTTCTTACCCAGCCCCAGCATTTT. Encoded protein: CSARPPGRLLTQPQHF.

This clonotype was seen at least ten times. CDR3 in DNA: TGTGCCAGCAGCTTAAAACAGGTCAATGAGCAGTTCTTC. Encoded protein: CASSLKQVNEQFF. This chain links TRBV7-9 with TRBJ2-1; possibly TRBD1 for D (5 bases). Germline V gene sequence: CDR1 SEHNR, CDR2 FQNEAQ (reference sequence). The CDR3 contains 13 residues. The V end lost 2 bases, the J end lost 6 bases, and 8 bases lay between the germline ends.

This clonotype was counted ten times or more. This chain joins TRBV3-1 and TRBJ1-1; D might be TRBD1 (5 bases). This CDR3 is 13 amino acids long. Per the germline V gene, CDR1 is LGHDT and CDR2 is YNNKEL (reference sequence). V lost 3 bases and J lost 0, with 5 bases in between. For the CDR3, the DNA is TGTGCCAGCAGCCAGACAGTGAACACTGAAGCTTTCTTT. It codes for CASSQTVNTEAFF.

CDR3 amino acids: CASRGTFKADTQYF. The CDR3 coding sequence is TGTGCCAGTAGGGGGACTTTTAAGGCAGATACGCAGTATTTT. The rearrangement links TRBV19 to TRBJ2-3, with a weak D call TRBD2 (6 bases). V dropped 6 bases and J dropped 4 bases, with 14 bases sitting between them. The V gene's germline CDR1 is LNHDA and CDR2 SQIVND (reference sequence). The CDR3 spans 14 residues. Using reference TRBV19 and TRBJ2-3 for the parts outside the CDR3, the full variable domain is DGGITQSPKYLFRKEGQNVTLSCEQNLNHDAMYWYRQDPGQGLRLIYYSQIVNDFQKGDIAEGYSVSREKKESFPLTVTSAQKNPTAFYLCASRGTFKADTQYFGPGTRLTVL.

The chain uses TRBV29-1 and TRBJ1-2; D remains ambiguous. CDR1 is SQVTM and CDR2 is ANQGSEA in the germline V gene. Trimming took off 4 bases at V and 9 bases at J, with 12 bases between the two ends. The CDR3 sequence is 11 residues long. The CDR3 protein is CSVGPVPSYTF. CDR3 DNA sequence: TGCAGCGTTGGCCCAGTTCCAAGCTACACCTTC.